Presented here are 4 T cell receptor delta chains from one specimen sequenced in a study of Vδ1+ human thymocytes. Study findings and constraints: Highly polyclonal TRG and TRD repertoires with Gaussian CDR3 length distributions appeared in thymus.

Their target antigens are unknown. Extracted RNA was reverse transcribed into cDNA. The CDR3 regions were amplified by multiplex PCR from V-gene primers to a constant-region primer. TCRdb reprocessed the multiplex PCR reads using CATT. The sample records 80,000 or so delta-chain clones, 30% to 40% being singletons. Sequencing input: Vdelta1+ gamma-delta thymocytes from the thymus. The subset denotes: FACS-sorted CD3+ TCRalphabeta- TCRVdelta1+ TCRVdelta2- thymocytes. The source of these receptors is a boy under three years old who had congenital heart surgery.

This chain links TRDV1 with TRDJ1; 7 bases agree with TRDD3. The CDR3 is 14 residues long. V lost 8 bases and J lost 5; bases outside the gene matches: 11. In germline, CDR1 is TSWWSYY, CDR2 QGS. In nucleotides, the CDR3 is TGTGCTCTTCTCTATAGGGGGGATCCGGATAAACTCATCTTT. Its translation: CALLYRGDPDKLIF.

This clone was observed a few times. The V gene is TRDV1, the J gene TRDJ1, with 7 bases that match TRDD3. V was clipped by 6 bases and J by 10 bases; unmatched bases: 17. This CDR3 spans 15 amino acids. In germline, CDR1 is TSWWSYY, CDR2 QGS. CDR3 in amino acids: CALGASPRGINGLIF. CDR3 bases: TGTGCTCTTGGAGCGTCACCCCGGGGGATTAATGGACTCATCTTT.

This clone was counted between two and nine times. The V gene is TRDV1, the J gene TRDJ1; D gene unclear. Germline V gives CDR1 TSWWSYY, CDR2 QGS. The CDR3 totals 15 residues. Trimming stripped 1 base from V and 1 base from J, with 10 bases between. In nucleotides, the CDR3 is TGTGCTCTTGGGGAACGAACTGCATTCACCGATAAACTCATCTTT. Its protein product is CALGERTAFTDKLIF.

In its sample, this clone was seen a few times. The rearrangement links TRDV1 to TRDJ1; 7 bases are shared with TRDD3. The CDR3 contains 19 residues. Germline lookup yields CDR1 TSWWSYY and CDR2 QGS. V was pared by 0 bases and J by 0 bases, with 13 bases of the junction left unmatched. CDR3 residues: CALGELLPWGNRYTDKLIF. In nucleotides, the CDR3 is TGTGCTCTTGGGGAACTACTACCTTGGGGGAACCGGTACACCGATAAACTCATCTTT.